The 26 T cell receptor beta chains given below trace back to one sample, sequenced in a study of neurological immune-mediated disorders (dated by TCRdb to the late 2010s). Preparation of the library involved 5' RACE. For sequencing, an Illumina HiSeq 2500 was employed. TCRdb cleaned the public reads at Q25 with fastp, built clones with MiXCR and kept in-frame beta chains. Rows are unified per CDR3 protein, each entry keeping the most common DNA and genes. In this sample the table shows tens of thousands of distinct CDR3 sequences, around 3.9% of which occur a single time. The leading ten clones occupy around 1.5% of the sample. Sequencing was performed on PBMCs. These receptors all come from a man aged 25 to 40 with multiple sclerosis.

The sample holds many counts of this clonotype. The V call is TRBV2, the J call TRBJ1-1, with D uncertain. Germline loops: CDR1 SNHLY, CDR2 FYNNEI. The CDR3 has 14 amino acids. Trimming removed 4 bases at V and 5 bases at J, with 14 bases between. CDR3 nucleotides: TGTGCCAGCAGTGTCGGGCTTTCTGGGACTGAAGCTTTCTTT. This translates into CASSVGLSGTEAFF.

This clonotype was counted ten times or more. The chain joins TRBV4-1 to TRBJ2-1, with D unclear. Germline-derived CDR1 and CDR2 are MGHRA and YSYEKL. This CDR3 spans 15 amino acids. With 1 base removed from V and 8 bases from J, the gap between germline ends came to 15 bases. The CDR3 DNA sequence: TGCGCCAGCAGCCAAGGTGTGATGCCCAAGGATGAGCAGTTCTTC. Translation gives CASSQGVMPKDEQFF.

This clonotype was counted at least ten times. The chain couples TRBV5-1 to TRBJ1-1; D ambiguous. V was pared by 3 bases and J by 1 base, with 10 bases between. The CDR3 runs to 14 residues. Germline V gene data show CDR1 as SGHRS and CDR2 as YFSETQ. CDR3 region: CASSSLAPNTEAFF. DNA of the CDR3: TGCGCCAGCAGCTCTTTGGCTCCGAACACTGAAGCTTTCTTT.

Ten or more counts support this clonotype. The CDR3 DNA reads as TGTGCCAGCAGTGGCGGGGGAGAATACAATGAGCAGTTCTTC. This sequence encodes CASSGGGEYNEQFF. The chain links TRBV2 to TRBJ2-1, with 7 bases lining up with TRBD2. After removal of 4 bases from V and 4 bases from J, the junction contained 4 bases not matched to a gene. There are 14 residues in the CDR3. Germline lookup yields CDR1 SNHLY and CDR2 FYNNEI.

This clonotype was seen at least ten times. This chain links TRBV6-5 with TRBJ1-1, with D uncertain. The CDR3 is made up of 14 amino acids. V lost 6 bases, J lost 3 bases, and 14 bases lay in between. CDR1 MNHEY and CDR2 SVGAGI come from the germline V gene. CDR3 region: CASSLREFDTEAFF. CDR3 coding DNA: TGTGCCAGCAGCCTGCGGGAATTTGACACTGAAGCTTTCTTT.

This clonotype was found many times. The chain recombines TRBV20-1 with TRBJ1-2; D might be TRBD1 (6 bases). There are 17 residues in the CDR3. V gave up 1 base and J gave up 4 bases, with 22 bases separating them. CDR1 and CDR2 from the germline V gene are DFQATT and SNEGSKA (reference sequence). The CDR3 spells CSARASSRGDGFYGYTF. CDR3 nucleotide sequence: TGCAGTGCTAGAGCATCGAGTAGGGGGGACGGATTCTATGGCTACACCTTC.

This clonotype showed up many times. The rearrangement links TRBV20-1 to TRBJ2-7, with 7 bases that match TRBD2. Unmatched junction bases numbered 11, after V lost 0 bases and J lost 6 bases. The V gene's germline CDR1 is DFQATT and CDR2 SNEGSKA (reference sequence). This CDR3 contains 15 residues. The CDR3 reads CSARDLSGGGSEQYF. The CDR3 DNA sequence: TGCAGTGCTAGAGATCTTTCGGGAGGAGGGTCCGAGCAGTACTTC.

This clonotype was seen many times. This rearrangement joins TRBV20-1 to TRBJ1-1; D is perhaps TRBD1 (6 bases). The CDR3 contains 14 residues. Trimming stripped 3 bases from V and 3 bases from J, with 14 bases between. Germline assignment: CDR1 DFQATT and CDR2 SNEGSKA (reference sequence). This CDR3 is CSASPSQGYTEAFF. The CDR3 nucleotides are TGCAGTGCTAGCCCCTCCCAGGGGTACACTGAAGCTTTCTTT.

V gene TRBV7-8 combines with J gene TRBJ2-3; the match to TRBD2 covers 7 bases. CDR1 is SGHVS, CDR2 FQNEAQ, per germline. Trimming at V came to 2 bases and at J to 2 bases, leaving 7 bases not matched to a gene. There are 16 residues in the CDR3. The CDR3 DNA sequence: TGTGCCAGCAGCTTACAGGCTAGCGGTCCCACAGATACGCAGTATTTT. It translates to CASSLQASGPTDTQYF.

This clonotype was counted at least ten times. The chain links TRBV2 to TRBJ2-5, with D hard to call. The germline V gene encodes CDR1 SNHLY and CDR2 FYNNEI. The CDR3 length is 11 residues. V was pared by 5 bases and J by 3 bases, with 4 bases between. CDR3: CASSMKETQYF. In nucleotides, the CDR3 is TGTGCCAGCAGTATGAAAGAGACCCAGTACTTC.

This clonotype was counted many times. The rearrangement links TRBV7-9 to TRBJ1-1; D not certain. Trimming pared 8 bases from V and 3 bases from J, leaving 4 bases between. This CDR3 spans 10 amino acids. Germline V CDR1 and CDR2: SEHNR, FQNEAQ (reference sequence). This CDR3 reads CASGDTEAFF. The CDR3 nucleotides read TGTGCCAGCGGGGACACTGAAGCTTTCTTT.

This clonotype was recorded many times. This chain joins TRBV9 and TRBJ2-1, with 7 bases fitting TRBD2. The junction had 11 bases not matched to a gene; V was cut back by 7 bases and J by 10 bases. This CDR3 is 13 amino acids long. CDR1 and CDR2 (germline): SGDLS, YYNGEE. This CDR3 reads CASAGTTPSEQFF. CDR3 sequence (DNA): TGTGCCAGCGCGGGGACTACCCCCAGCGAGCAGTTCTTC. The variable domain in full, with the rest retrieved from reference TRBV9 and TRBJ2-1, is DSGVTQTPKHLITATGQRVTLRCSPRSGDLSVYWYQQSLDQGLQFLIQYYNGEERAKGNILERFSAQQFPDLHSELNLSSLELGDSALYFCASAGTTPSEQFFGPGTRLTVL.

This clonotype was seen repeatedly, ten times or more. The CDR3 DNA sequence: TGTGCCAGCAGCTCCGGACTAGCGGGAGCCCGGGAGCAGTACTTC. Protein product: CASSSGLAGAREQYF. This chain joins TRBV12-3 or TRBV12-4 and TRBJ2-7; TRBD2 aligns across 13 bases. This CDR3 region has 15 residues. V lost 6 bases and J lost 7; bases outside the gene matches: 9.

This clonotype has ten or more counts. The rearrangement links TRBV9 to TRBJ2-7, with D maybe TRBD2 (5 bases). V dropped 4 bases and J dropped 1 base, with 18 bases sitting between them. The CDR3 runs 16 residues. Germline CDR1 reads SGDLS; CDR2 reads YYNGEE. CDR3 coding DNA: TGTGCCAGCAGCCCCCTGAGGGAGTCCGGGTCCTACGAGCAGTACTTC. Its protein product is CASSPLRESGSYEQYF.

There are many counts of this clonotype. The chain couples TRBV5-4 to TRBJ2-7; possible D gene TRBD1, 5 bases. V dropped 9 bases and J dropped 2 bases, with 27 bases sitting between them. Germline assignment: CDR1 SGHNT and CDR2 YYREEE (reference sequence). The CDR3 length is 17 residues. CDR3 in DNA: TGTGCCACCGCACCGCAGCCCCTGACAGACCTTGCCTACGAGCAGTACTTC. Translation gives CATAPQPLTDLAYEQYF.

This clonotype occurred many times. The gene calls are TRBV20-1 and TRBJ2-2, with TRBD1 matching over 7 bases. CDR3 size: 14 residues. J gave up 1 base and V 6 bases, and 5 bases lay outside the gene matches. Germline V gene lookup returns CDR1 DFQATT and CDR2 SNEGSKA (reference sequence). This chain's CDR3 is CSATGQLNTGELFF. The CDR3 nucleotides read TGCAGTGCCACGGGACAGCTGAACACCGGGGAGCTGTTTTTT.

This clonotype has ten or more counts. Here the CDR3 DNA reads TGCAGTGCTACTTGGTCCCAAGAGACCCAGTACTTC. It encodes CSATWSQETQYF. The V call is TRBV20-1, the J call TRBJ2-5; D remains ambiguous. There are 12 residues in the CDR3. V lost 4 bases and J lost 1, with 7 bases in between. Germline-derived CDR1 and CDR2 are DFQATT and SNEGSKA (reference sequence).

The rearrangement joins TRBV19 to TRBJ2-1; tentative D call: TRBD2 (5 bases). This CDR3 is built from 15 residues. The V end was cut by 3 bases, the J end by 4 bases, with 13 bases between. The V gene's germline CDR1 is LNHDA and CDR2 SQIVND (reference sequence). DNA for the CDR3: TGTGCCAGTAGTATTTACGGGGAGCTATACAATGAGCAGTTCTTC. Protein: CASSIYGELYNEQFF.

This clonotype appeared a few times. One junction end does not reproduce the germline sequence, and a read error may be involved. In DNA, the CDR3 is TGTGCCAGCAGATTCACCTCCCCACCGGGACTCAATCAGCCCCAGAATTTT. Translated, it gives CASRFTSPPGLNQPQNF. This chain joins TRBV28 and TRBJ1-5; TRBD1 is a possible D gene (5 bases). CDR1 is MDHEN, CDR2 SYDVKM, per germline. The CDR3 is made up of 17 amino acids.

The sample holds many counts of this clonotype. The chain joins TRBV7-2 to TRBJ1-1; D gene uncertain. Trimming took off 0 bases at V and 10 bases at J, with 21 bases between the two ends. This CDR3 contains 16 residues. The germline V gene has CDR1 SGHTA and CDR2 FQGNSA. The CDR3 spells CASSLALALPGSPAFF. The CDR3 DNA reads as TGTGCCAGCAGCTTAGCGCTCGCTCTCCCCGGTAGCCCAGCTTTCTTT.

This clonotype has at least ten counts. The chain carries TRBV5-1 and TRBJ2-1; unclear D gene. Looked up from germline, CDR1 is SGHRS and CDR2 is YFSETQ. V was pared by 4 bases and J by 7 bases, with 15 bases between. The CDR3 spans 14 residues. The CDR3 region has the DNA TGCGCCAGCAGCGGAGCCGGGCCTCCAAATGAGCAGTTCTTC. Residues: CASSGAGPPNEQFF.

This clonotype was seen repeatedly, ten times or more. The J gene is TRBJ2-2, the V gene TRBV9; the match to TRBD2 covers 9 bases. Per germline, CDR1 SGDLS and CDR2 YYNGEE. The CDR3 extends over 17 amino acids. J gave up 0 bases and V 1 base, and 4 bases lay outside the gene matches. The CDR3 is CASSVRSGGTNTGELFF. CDR3 DNA: TGTGCCAGCAGCGTAAGGAGCGGGGGGACGAACACCGGGGAGCTGTTTTTT.

This clonotype came up many times. The genes are TRBV15 and TRBJ1-2; 10 bases fit TRBD1. CDR3 length: 13 amino acids. The germline CDR1 and CDR2 sequences are LNHNV and YYDKDF (reference sequence). Trimming took 5 bases from V and 7 from J; bases not matched to a gene: 4. CDR3 protein: CATSPGQGFGYTF. In DNA, the CDR3 is TGTGCCACCAGCCCGGGACAGGGGTTTGGCTACACCTTC.

This clonotype showed up many times. This rearrangement joins TRBV3-1 to TRBJ1-1; D is unclear. Germline values: CDR1 LGHDT, CDR2 YNNKEL (reference sequence). The CDR3 consists of 13 residues. Trimming took off 5 bases at V and 1 base at J, with 8 bases between the two ends. The CDR3 DNA follows: TGTGCCAGCAGCTTTGACGGGAACACTGAAGCTTTCTTT. Translation: CASSFDGNTEAFF.

This clonotype was seen ten or more times. The CDR3 DNA is TGCAGTGCTAGGTCTCTGGCTAGCGGATACAATGAGCAGTTCTTC. Translated: CSARSLASGYNEQFF. The gene calls are TRBV20-1 and TRBJ2-1; 7 bases fit TRBD2. The CDR3 runs 15 residues. Germline V gene data show CDR1 as DFQATT and CDR2 as SNEGSKA (reference sequence). V was clipped by 3 bases and J by 4 bases; unmatched bases: 9.

This clonotype came up many times. The rearrangement joins TRBV14 to TRBJ1-2; tentative D call: TRBD1 (5 bases). This CDR3 has 13 amino acids. V was pared by 1 base and J by 4 bases, with 7 bases between. CDR1 is SGHDN and CDR2 is FVKESK in the germline V gene. The CDR3 sequence is CASSQAGTYGYTF. The CDR3 coding sequence is TGTGCCAGCAGCCAAGCAGGGACCTATGGCTACACCTTC.